A selection of T cell receptor beta chains follows, all from one sample in a study of tumor-infiltrating lymphocytes in oesophageal squamous cell carcinoma. Via MiXCR, TCRdb re-called the PCR reads, giving one row per CDR3 protein. The sample includes some 16,000 distinct CDR3 sequences, around 41% of them seen just once. The specimen was normal esophageal tissue next to the tumor. Every receptor here comes from a female donor with esophageal squamous cell carcinoma. Both conserved end residues are trimmed from each CDR3. A D gene is named only where the DNA matches it firmly.

CDR3 length	V gene	J gene	D gene	CDR3 protein
13	TRBV7-2	TRBJ1-5	NA	ASSSDGYSNQPQH
12	TRBV6-1	TRBJ2-7	NA	ASWAPGAVYEQY
13	TRBV5-1	NA	TRBD2	ASSPGGTSHNEQF
14	TRBV28	TRBJ1-2	NA	ASSLGGGNLNYGYT
15	TRBV19	NA	TRBD1	ASSDPRGQDASYEQY
13	TRBV27	TRBJ2-5	TRBD2	ASSEGTSGTGTQY
13	TRBV19	TRBJ2-3	TRBD1	ASNIPGQGEDTQY
12	TRBV7-8	NA	TRBD1	ASSSTGSPYEQY
11	TRBV7-3	TRBJ2-4	TRBD2	ASSAVAGAIQY
12	TRBV7-8	TRBJ2-3	NA	ASSLDRGGDTQY
13	TRBV27	TRBJ1-5	NA	ASSWGRDSNQPQH
11	TRBV10-3	TRBJ1-1	NA	AISGQMNTEAF
12	TRBV28	TRBJ2-6	NA	ATLGASGANVLT
11	TRBV25-1	TRBJ2-5	NA	ASSLLSGETQY
13	TRBV6-4	NA	TRBD2	ASSDSTSGGATQY
12	TRBV9	TRBJ2-3	NA	ASSLTAFTDTQY
12	TRBV11-2	NA	NA	ASSLDGLKNIQY
14	TRBV6-2/TRBV6-3	TRBJ2-7	TRBD2	ASSSHGSGQTYEQY
12	TRBV7-9	TRBJ1-4	TRBD1	ASSFGQGGEKLF
14	TRBV28	TRBJ2-3	TRBD2	ASSLTSGRATDTQY
11	TRBV28	TRBJ2-7	NA	ASSFGQSYEQY
12	TRBV7-3	NA	TRBD2	ASRLAGARETQY
11	TRBV2	TRBJ1-1	NA	ASRARGGTEAF
13	TRBV5-1	TRBJ2-1	NA	ASSLAEFTYNEQF
13	TRBV7-3	TRBJ2-7	TRBD2	ASSPRGREYDEQY
10	TRBV6-2/TRBV6-3	TRBJ1-1	NA	ASRATVGEAF
15	TRBV6-1	TRBJ2-1	TRBD2	ASSPRISGREDNEQF
13	TRBV7-2	TRBJ2-1	TRBD2	ASSLEGGVYNEQF
14	TRBV11-1	TRBJ2-1	NA	ASSPSWGETYNEQF
10	TRBV7-2	TRBJ2-7	NA	ASSTTSYEQY
13	TRBV12-3/TRBV12-4	TRBJ2-1	TRBD2	ASSQLAGGPSEQF
13	TRBV7-9	TRBJ2-3	NA	ASSWGDSRADTQY
11	TRBV10-2	TRBJ2-5	NA	ASNLGPRETQY
12	TRBV7-8	TRBJ2-7	NA	ASSLRQNQGEQY
14	TRBV7-8	TRBJ2-1	TRBD2	ASSPLLAGGNNEQF
12	TRBV7-3	TRBJ2-1	TRBD2	ASGSGGSANEQF
14	TRBV11-2	TRBJ2-1	NA	ASSLGRGGVYNEQF
14	TRBV6-5	TRBJ1-2	TRBD1	ASSVGQGAYNYGYT
13	TRBV7-8	TRBJ2-5	NA	ASRPRRGAKETQY
16	TRBV24-1	TRBJ2-2	NA	ATSDRKGSSRSTGELF
10	TRBV6-1	NA	NA	ASTQAQETQY
10	TRBV28	TRBJ1-5	NA	ASSANDQPQH
10	TRBV7-4	TRBJ1-1	NA	ASSFGNTEAF
13	TRBV12-3/TRBV12-4	TRBJ1-4	TRBD1	ASSSTGALNEKLF